This T cell receptor beta chain was recovered during a study of T cells after yellow fever vaccination. Notes on the study in general: Some clonotypes, a small share, were shared between CD4 and CD8 compartments.

There are a few counts of this clonotype. Its antigen is still unknown. A 5'RACE template-switching step, the method used to make TCR cDNA, added a universal primer site and UMIs. In TCRdb, the 5' RACE reads were re-called with MiXCR into one record per CDR3 protein. The sample carries roughly 260,000 distinct CDR3 sequences, over 10% recorded once. The V gene end was trimmed by 5 bases and the J gene end by 0 bases; junction bases not matched to a gene: 11. The CDR3 spans 17 residues. The material sequenced was CD4+ T cells sorted from PBMCs, taken 45 days after the yellow fever booster vaccination. The sequence was obtained from a young man who received the YFV17D yellow fever vaccine. J is TRBJ2-7 and V is TRBV12-3 or TRBV12-4, with TRBD1 matching 9 bases. The CDR3, as DNA: TGTGCCAGCAGTCCAACTGCAGGGACAGGGAGCTCCTACGAGCAGTACTTC. Its protein is CASSPTAGTGSSYEQYF.